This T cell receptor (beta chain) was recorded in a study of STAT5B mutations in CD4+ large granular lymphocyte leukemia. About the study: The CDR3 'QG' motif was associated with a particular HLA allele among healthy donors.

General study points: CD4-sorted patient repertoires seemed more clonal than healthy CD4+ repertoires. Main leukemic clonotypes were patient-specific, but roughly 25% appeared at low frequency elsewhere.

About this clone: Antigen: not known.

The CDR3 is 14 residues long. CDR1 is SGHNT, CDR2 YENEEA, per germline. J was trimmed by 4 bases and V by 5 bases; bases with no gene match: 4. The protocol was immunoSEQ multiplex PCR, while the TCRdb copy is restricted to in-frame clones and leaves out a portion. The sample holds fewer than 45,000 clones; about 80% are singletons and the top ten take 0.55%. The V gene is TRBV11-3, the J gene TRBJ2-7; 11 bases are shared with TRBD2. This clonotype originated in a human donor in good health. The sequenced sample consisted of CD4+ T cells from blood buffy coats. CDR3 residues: CASSRTSGSYEQYF. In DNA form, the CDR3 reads TGTGCCAGCAGCCGTACTAGCGGGAGTTACGAGCAGTACTTC.